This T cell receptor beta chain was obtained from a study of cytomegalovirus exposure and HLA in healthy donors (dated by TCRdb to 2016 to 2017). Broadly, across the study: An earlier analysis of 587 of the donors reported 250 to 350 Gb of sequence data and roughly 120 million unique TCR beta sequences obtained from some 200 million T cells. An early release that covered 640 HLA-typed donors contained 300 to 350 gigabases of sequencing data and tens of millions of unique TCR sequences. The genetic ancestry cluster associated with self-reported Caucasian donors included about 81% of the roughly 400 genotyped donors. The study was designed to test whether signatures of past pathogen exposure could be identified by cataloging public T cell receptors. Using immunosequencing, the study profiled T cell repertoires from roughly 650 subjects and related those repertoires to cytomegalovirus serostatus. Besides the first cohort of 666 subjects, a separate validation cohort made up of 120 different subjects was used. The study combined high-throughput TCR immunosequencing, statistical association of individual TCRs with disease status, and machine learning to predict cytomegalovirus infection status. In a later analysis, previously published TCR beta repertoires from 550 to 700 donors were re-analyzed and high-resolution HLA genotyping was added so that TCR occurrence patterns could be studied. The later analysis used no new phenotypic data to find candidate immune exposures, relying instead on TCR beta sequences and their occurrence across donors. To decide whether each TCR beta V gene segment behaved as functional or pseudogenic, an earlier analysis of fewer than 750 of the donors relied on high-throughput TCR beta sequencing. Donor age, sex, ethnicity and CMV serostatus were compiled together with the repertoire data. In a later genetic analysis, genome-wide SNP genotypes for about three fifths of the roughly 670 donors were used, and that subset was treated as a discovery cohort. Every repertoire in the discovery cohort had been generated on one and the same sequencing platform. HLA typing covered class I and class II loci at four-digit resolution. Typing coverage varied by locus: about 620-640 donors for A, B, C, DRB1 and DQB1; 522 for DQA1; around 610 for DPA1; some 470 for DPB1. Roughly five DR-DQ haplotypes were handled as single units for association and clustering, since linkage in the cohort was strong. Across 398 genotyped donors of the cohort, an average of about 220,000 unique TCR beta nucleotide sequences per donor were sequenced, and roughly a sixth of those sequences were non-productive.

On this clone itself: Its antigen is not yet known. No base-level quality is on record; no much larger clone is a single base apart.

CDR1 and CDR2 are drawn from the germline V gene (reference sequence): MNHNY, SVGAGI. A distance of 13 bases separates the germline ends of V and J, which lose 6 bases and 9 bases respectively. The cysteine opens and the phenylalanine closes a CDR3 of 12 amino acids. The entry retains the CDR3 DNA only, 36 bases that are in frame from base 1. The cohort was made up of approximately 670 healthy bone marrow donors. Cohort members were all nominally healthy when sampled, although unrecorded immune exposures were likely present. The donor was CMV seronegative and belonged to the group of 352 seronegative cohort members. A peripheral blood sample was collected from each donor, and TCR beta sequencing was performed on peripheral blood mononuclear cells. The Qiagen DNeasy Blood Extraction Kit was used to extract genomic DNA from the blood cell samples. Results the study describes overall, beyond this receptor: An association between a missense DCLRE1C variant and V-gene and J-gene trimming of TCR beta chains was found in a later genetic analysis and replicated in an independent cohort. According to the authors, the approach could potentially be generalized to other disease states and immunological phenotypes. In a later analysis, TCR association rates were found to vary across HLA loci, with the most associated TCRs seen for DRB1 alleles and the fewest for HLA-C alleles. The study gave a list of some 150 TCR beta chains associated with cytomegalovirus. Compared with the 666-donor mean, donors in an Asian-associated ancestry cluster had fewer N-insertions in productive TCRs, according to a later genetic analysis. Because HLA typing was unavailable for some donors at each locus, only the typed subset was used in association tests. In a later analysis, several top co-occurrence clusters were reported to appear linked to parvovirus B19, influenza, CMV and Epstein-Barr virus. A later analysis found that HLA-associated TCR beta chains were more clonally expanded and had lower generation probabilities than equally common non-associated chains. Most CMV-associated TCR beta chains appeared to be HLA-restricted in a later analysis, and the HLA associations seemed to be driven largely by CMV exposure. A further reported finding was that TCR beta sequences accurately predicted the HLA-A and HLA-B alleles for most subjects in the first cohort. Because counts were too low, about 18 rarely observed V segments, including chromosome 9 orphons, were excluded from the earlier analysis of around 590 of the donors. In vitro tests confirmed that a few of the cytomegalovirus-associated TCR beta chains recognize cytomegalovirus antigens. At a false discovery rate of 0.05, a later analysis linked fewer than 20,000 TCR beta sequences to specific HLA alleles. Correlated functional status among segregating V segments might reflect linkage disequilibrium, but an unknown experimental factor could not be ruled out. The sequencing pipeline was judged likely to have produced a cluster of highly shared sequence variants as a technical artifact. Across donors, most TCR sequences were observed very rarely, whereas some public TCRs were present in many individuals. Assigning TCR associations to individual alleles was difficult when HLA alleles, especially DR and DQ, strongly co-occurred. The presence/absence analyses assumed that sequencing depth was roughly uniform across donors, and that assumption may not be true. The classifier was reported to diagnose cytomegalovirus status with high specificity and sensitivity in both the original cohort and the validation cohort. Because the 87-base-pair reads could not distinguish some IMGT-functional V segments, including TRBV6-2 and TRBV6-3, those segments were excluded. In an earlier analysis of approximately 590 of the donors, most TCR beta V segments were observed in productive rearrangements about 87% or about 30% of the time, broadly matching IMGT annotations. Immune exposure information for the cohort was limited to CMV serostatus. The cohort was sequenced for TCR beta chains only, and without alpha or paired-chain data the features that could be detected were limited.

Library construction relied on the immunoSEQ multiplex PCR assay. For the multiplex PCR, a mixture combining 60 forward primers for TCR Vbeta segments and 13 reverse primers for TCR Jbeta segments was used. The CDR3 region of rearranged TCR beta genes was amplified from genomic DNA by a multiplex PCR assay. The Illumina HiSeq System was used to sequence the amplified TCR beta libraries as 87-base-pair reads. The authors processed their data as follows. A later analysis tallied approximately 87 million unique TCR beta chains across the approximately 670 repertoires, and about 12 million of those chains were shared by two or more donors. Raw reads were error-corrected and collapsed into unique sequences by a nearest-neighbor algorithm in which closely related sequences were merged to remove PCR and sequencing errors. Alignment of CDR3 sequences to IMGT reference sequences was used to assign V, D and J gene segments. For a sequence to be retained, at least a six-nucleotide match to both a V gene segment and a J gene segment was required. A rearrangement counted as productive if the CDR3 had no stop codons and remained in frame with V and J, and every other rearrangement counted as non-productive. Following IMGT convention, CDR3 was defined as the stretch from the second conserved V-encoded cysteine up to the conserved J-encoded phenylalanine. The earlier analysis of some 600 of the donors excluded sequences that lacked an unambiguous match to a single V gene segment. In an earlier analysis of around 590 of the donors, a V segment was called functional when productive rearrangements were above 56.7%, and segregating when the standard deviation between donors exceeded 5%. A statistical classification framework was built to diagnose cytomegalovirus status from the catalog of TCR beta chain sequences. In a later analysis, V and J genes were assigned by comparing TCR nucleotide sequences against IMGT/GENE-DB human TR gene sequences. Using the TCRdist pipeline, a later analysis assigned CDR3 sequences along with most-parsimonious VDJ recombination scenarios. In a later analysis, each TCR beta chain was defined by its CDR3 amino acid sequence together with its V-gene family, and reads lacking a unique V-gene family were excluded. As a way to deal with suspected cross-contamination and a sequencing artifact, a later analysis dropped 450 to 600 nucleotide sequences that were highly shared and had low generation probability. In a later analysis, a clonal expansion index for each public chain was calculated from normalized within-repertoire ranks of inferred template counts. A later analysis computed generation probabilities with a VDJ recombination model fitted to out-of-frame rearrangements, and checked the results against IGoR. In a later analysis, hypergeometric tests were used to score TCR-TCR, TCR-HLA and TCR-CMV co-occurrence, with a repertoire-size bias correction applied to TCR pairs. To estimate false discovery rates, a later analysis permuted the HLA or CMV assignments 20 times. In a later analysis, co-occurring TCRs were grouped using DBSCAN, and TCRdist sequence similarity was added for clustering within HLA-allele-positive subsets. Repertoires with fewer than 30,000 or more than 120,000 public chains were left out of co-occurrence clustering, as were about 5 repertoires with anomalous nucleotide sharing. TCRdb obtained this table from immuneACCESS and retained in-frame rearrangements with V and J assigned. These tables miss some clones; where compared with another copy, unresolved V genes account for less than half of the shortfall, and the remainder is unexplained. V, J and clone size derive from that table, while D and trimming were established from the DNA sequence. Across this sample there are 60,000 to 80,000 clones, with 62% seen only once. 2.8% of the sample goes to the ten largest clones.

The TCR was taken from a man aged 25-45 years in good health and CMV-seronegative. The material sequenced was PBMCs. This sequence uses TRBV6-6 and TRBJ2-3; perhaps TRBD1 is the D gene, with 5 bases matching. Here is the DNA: TGTGCCAGCAGCCCTAGGGGCGCGACGCAGTATTTT. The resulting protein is CASSPRGATQYF.